This T cell receptor (beta chain) was retrieved from a study of OX40 agonist ivuxolimab in advanced cancers. Study-level background: Patients in dose escalation had liver, melanoma, kidney or head and neck cancers.

The length of the CDR3 is 16 residues. Germline lookup yields CDR1 KGHSH and CDR2 LQKENI. Trimming stripped 0 bases from V and 7 bases from J, with 18 bases between. With regard to this clone: Its antigen is unknown.

General study findings and limits: Also showing low normalized T-cell clonal expansion were some of the nonresponders. Researchers report that CD8+ T cells had, on average, more expanded clones than CD4+. At doses 0.1 to 3.0 mg/kg, CD4+ and CD8+ clones expanded.

Sequencing used immunoSEQ multiplex PCR; TCRdb keeps in-frame clones, though not all of them. The table records about 130,000 clones, around 92% of them present only once. The chain uses TRBV18 and TRBJ1-2, with D hard to call. This sequence originates from an adult with an advanced solid tumor such as melanoma, head and neck, liver or kidney cancer. The source was CD4+ or CD8+ T cells sorted from blood, collected in a trial of the OX40 agonist ivuxolimab. CDR3 nucleotides: TGTGCCAGCTCACCACCGTTAAATTACAAGGTCGGTGGCTACACCTTC. Translating it yields CASSPPLNYKVGGYTF.